Sequencing of this TCR beta chain was carried out in a study of OX40 agonist ivuxolimab in advanced cancers. Looking at the study overall: The costimulatory receptor OX40 (CD134) was targeted by ivuxolimab, a fully human IgG2 agonistic monoclonal antibody. Intravenous ivuxolimab was administered to patients every 2 weeks at six dose levels: 0.01, 0.1, 0.3, 1.5, 3 and 10 mg/kg. Prior anti-PD-1, anti-PD-L1 or anti-CTLA-4 therapy was permitted, and about two fifths of dose-escalation patients had received checkpoint inhibitors. Among the roughly 50 dose-escalation patients, some 20 had hepatocellular carcinoma, around 15 melanoma, 9 renal cell carcinoma and 9 head and neck cancer. Peripheral TCRbeta sequencing was intended to test whether TCR sequence diversity was altered and clonal T-cell expansion was caused by ivuxolimab. The monotherapy dose-escalation portion (N ≈ 55 patients) of the phase I ivuxolimab trial is reported in the paper. Three dose-escalation patients achieved partial responses, one with hepatocellular carcinoma and two with cutaneous melanoma. A male proportion of roughly 80% and a mean age of 60 years, ranging from 23 to 79, were recorded for the dose-escalation cohort.

Based on the germline V gene, the CDR1 and CDR2 sequences are MGHRA and YSYEKL. The germline V end is reduced by 1 base and the J end by 5 bases; junction bases left unmatched: 4. From its cysteine to its phenylalanine, the CDR3 spans 15 amino acids. Only the CDR3 DNA is retained, 45 bases long and in frame from the first base. The trial excluded patients who had a history of autoimmune disease or who were on systemic immunosuppression. Peripheral blood for TCR sequencing was drawn from every dose cohort at baseline, at cycle 4 day 1 and at cycle 7 day 1. Samples came from an open-label, multicenter, first-in-human phase I dose-escalation trial of ivuxolimab. Adults with locally advanced or metastatic melanoma, renal cell, hepatocellular, or head and neck squamous cell carcinoma were enrolled in the trial. Before TCR sequencing, CD4+ T cells and CD8+ T cells were sorted from peripheral blood as separate populations.

The full study reports these points: On average, CD8+ T cells showed more expanded clones than CD4+ T cells after ivuxolimab. Partial responders in the 0.1-3.0 mg/kg groups had among the lowest normalized peripheral clonal expansion, especially among CD8+ T cells. The antigen specificity of the peripheral T cells that underwent clonal expansion was not determined. Low levels of normalized T-cell clonal expansion were also seen in some patients who did not respond. At doses of 0.1 to 3.0 mg/kg, clonal expansion of both CD4+ and CD8+ T cells in blood was seen between baseline and week 6.

As to this clone: Its antigen has not been determined. The input lacks base qualities; no much larger clone sits a single base away.

Genomic DNA was isolated from the sorted cells so that the TCRbeta CDR3 region could be sequenced. The immunoSEQ Assay was used for sequencing of TCRbeta CDR3 regions. TCRdb holds this immuneACCESS table with in-frame rearrangements only. Some clones are missing; in checked studies, unresolved V genes explain under half, and the rest has no known cause. This sample gives roughly 15,000 clones in total; roughly 75% of them show up just once. The top ten clones comprise roughly an eighth of the sample. The chain was built from TRBV4-1 and TRBJ1-3; TRBD1 agrees with 8 junctional bases. The source material was CD4+ or CD8+ T cells sorted from blood, sampled in a trial of the OX40 agonist ivuxolimab. The receptor was derived from an adult with an advanced solid tumor such as melanoma, head and neck, liver or kidney cancer. For the CDR3, the sequence is CASSQAPGGRNTIYF. The DNA sequence reads TGCGCCAGCAGCCAAGCACCAGGGGGCCGAAACACCATATATTTT.